This TCR beta chain was identified in a study of T cell repertoires in cytomegalovirus infection. Via MiXCR, TCRdb re-called the reads, giving one row per CDR3 protein. The table records approximately 110,000 distinct CDR3 sequences, around 45% of them present only once. The CDR3 consists of 16 residues. V shed 5 bases and J shed 4 bases, with 21 bases lying between them. Germline CDR1 and CDR2: MGHRA and YSYEKL. This clonotype was picked up many times. What it binds is not known. The sequencing here drew on CD8+ T cells from cultured PBMCs, taken from culture after CMV antigen stimulation. This sequence joins TRBV4-1 and TRBJ2-7; D assignment may be TRBD1 or TRBD2 (7 bases each). The TCR was taken from a human donor in good health (CMV status not recorded). Some clones in this sample may be carry-over from other donors' samples. CDR3 sequence: CASSYTFGTAGYEQYF. For the CDR3, the DNA is TGCGCCAGCAGCTATACATTCGGGACAGCGGGATACGAGCAGTACTTC.